Presented here are 25 T cell receptor beta chains from one specimen sequenced in a study of CD8 T cells in Susac syndrome. RNA was extracted with the RNeasy kit, and a quantity of roughly 0.45 to 1 ug was reverse transcribed using random hexamers. TCRdb re-analysed the immunoSEQ multiplex PCR reads in MiXCR, keeping a single row per CDR3 protein. Of under 550,000 distinct CDR3 sequences in the sample, 75% to 90% are singletons; the top ten hold about 0.12%. The sequenced sample consisted of CD8+ T cells from PBMCs. The source of these receptors is a human donor with multiple sclerosis.

The chain links TRBV5-4 to TRBJ1-1; D not certain. CDR3 size: 12 residues. Trimming shortened V by 3 bases and J by 1 base, and 4 bases separated the two germline ends. Germline assignment: CDR1 SGHNT and CDR2 YYREEE (reference sequence). The CDR3 DNA is TGTGCCAGCAGCTCCAAGAACACTGAAGCTTTCTTT. Translating gives CASSSKNTEAFF.

This chain joins TRBV7-8 and TRBJ1-2; possibly TRBD1 for D (5 bases). CDR1 is SGHVS and CDR2 is FQNEAQ in the germline V gene. The CDR3 covers 16 residues. Trimming took 3 bases from V and 2 from J, leaving 16 bases between them. The CDR3 region is CASSLEGQGRNYGYTF. In DNA form, the CDR3 reads TGTGCCAGCAGCTTGGAGGGGCAGGGAAGGAACTATGGCTACACCTTC.

The chain combines TRBV6-1 with TRBJ2-7, with no clear D. The CDR3 runs to 15 residues. Per the germline V gene, CDR1 is MNHNS and CDR2 is SASEGT. V lost 2 bases and J lost 1, with 12 bases in between. Here the CDR3 DNA reads TGTGCCAGCAGTGAATCTATACGGAGTTCCTACGAGCAGTACTTC. Translating it yields CASSESIRSSYEQYF.

The chain has TRBV30 and TRBJ1-1; TRBD1 matches 8 bases. Germline CDR1 GTSNPN, CDR2 SVGIG (reference sequence). The CDR3 loop spans 14 amino acids. V lost 0 bases to trimming and J lost 4 bases; unmatched junction nucleotides: 4. The CDR3 loop is CAWSVSGGPTEAFF. Written as DNA, the CDR3 is TGTGCCTGGAGTGTCTCAGGGGGCCCCACTGAAGCTTTCTTT.

CDR3 nucleotide sequence: TGTGCCAGCAGTGAATTGGAGACAGCCCTAGTATCTGGGGCCAACGTCCTGACTTTC. Its translation: CASSELETALVSGANVLTF. This chain links TRBV2 with TRBJ2-6; D is perhaps TRBD1 (5 bases). The CDR3 has 19 residues. Trimming stripped 2 bases from V and 1 base from J, with 18 bases between. The germline V gene encodes CDR1 SNHLY and CDR2 FYNNEI.

V usage is TRBV2 and J usage is TRBJ2-6, with D perhaps TRBD2 (6 bases). Germline V CDR1 and CDR2: SNHLY, FYNNEI. This CDR3 comprises 17 residues. V was clipped by 2 bases and J by 1 base, with 12 bases between them. The CDR3 DNA reads TGTGCCAGCAGTGAATTGGCGGGAAAGTCTGGGGCCAACGTCCTGACTTTC. Amino acids: CASSELAGKSGANVLTF. Full variable domain (outside the CDR3, taken from reference TRBV2 and TRBJ2-6): EPEVTQTPSHQVTQMGQEVILRCVPISNHLYFYWYRQILGQKVEFLVSFYNNEISEKSEIFDDQFSVERPDGSNFTLKIRSTKLEDSAMYFCASSELAGKSGANVLTFGAGSRLTVL.

This sequence joins TRBV6-5 and TRBJ1-1; no definite D call. The CDR3 extends over 13 amino acids. V dropped 4 bases and J dropped 2 bases, with 8 bases sitting between them. CDR1 and CDR2 (germline): MNHEY, SVGAGI. For the CDR3, the DNA is TGTGCCAGCAGTTTCTACAGAAACACTGAAGCTTTCTTT. It is translated as CASSFYRNTEAFF.

The V and J genes are TRBV30 and TRBJ1-2; TRBD1 matches 8 bases. This CDR3 spans 14 amino acids. Trimming at V came to 2 bases and at J to 3 bases, leaving 5 bases not matched to a gene. Germline-derived CDR1 and CDR2 are GTSNPN and SVGIG (reference sequence). This chain's CDR3 is CAWSSQGVHYGYTF. For the CDR3, the DNA is TGTGCCTGGAGTTCACAGGGGGTCCACTATGGCTACACCTTC.

This chain joins TRBV27 and TRBJ2-7; TRBD1 matches at 10 bases. V was pared by 8 bases and J by 5 bases, with 12 bases of the junction left unmatched. The CDR3 sequence is 15 residues long. The germline V gene has CDR1 MNHEY and CDR2 SMNVEV (reference sequence). The CDR3 bases are TGTGCCAGCTCCTTAGTGACAGGGGGCTTTCACGAGCAGTACTTC. This sequence encodes CASSLVTGGFHEQYF.

The gene calls are TRBV4-2 and TRBJ1-5; maybe TRBD1 (6 bases). The CDR3 has 14 residues. Germline CDR1 and CDR2: LGHNA and YNFKEQ. V was trimmed by 11 bases and J by 4 bases, leaving 18 bases between them. The CDR3 region has the DNA TGTGCCTCTAGCGACAGGCTAACAAATCAGCCCCAGCATTTT. Its protein product is CASSDRLTNQPQHF.

The genes are TRBV3-1 and TRBJ2-2; tentatively, D is TRBD1 (5 bases). The CDR3 is made up of 17 amino acids. Trimming took 4 bases from V and 3 from J, leaving 18 bases between them. CDR1 is LGHDT and CDR2 is YNNKEL in the germline V gene (reference sequence). The CDR3: CASSPLLSGRDTGELFF. CDR3 nucleotide sequence: TGTGCCAGCAGCCCCCTTCTGTCGGGCAGGGACACCGGGGAGCTGTTTTTT.

The CDR3 region is CASAVDGYNEQFF. The CDR3 DNA follows: TGTGCCAGCGCCGTAGACGGCTACAATGAGCAGTTCTTC. This chain joins TRBV6-4 and TRBJ2-1; no definite D call. V shed 8 bases and J shed 3 bases, with 11 bases lying between them. CDR1 is MRHNA, CDR2 SNTAGT, per germline. The CDR3 is made up of 13 amino acids.

This clonotype was counted a few times. V usage is TRBV6-5 and J usage is TRBJ1-5; maybe TRBD1 (6 bases). Trimming removed 2 bases from V and 7 bases from J, with 12 bases in between. The CDR3 is 14 residues long. CDR1 is MNHEY and CDR2 is SVGAGI in the germline V gene. The CDR3 bases are TGTGCCAGCAGTTACACAGGGTCTGGGCAGCCCCAGCATTTT. Its protein product is CASSYTGSGQPQHF.

V is TRBV11-2 and J is TRBJ2-3; D gene ambiguous. V was pared by 5 bases and J by 0 bases, with 15 bases between. The CDR3 sequence is 16 residues long. Germline V CDR1 and CDR2: SGHAT, FQNNGV. The CDR3 region is CASSPWTPASTDTQYF. The CDR3 nucleotides read TGTGCCAGCAGCCCTTGGACCCCGGCTAGCACAGATACGCAGTATTTT.

The chain joins TRBV27 to TRBJ1-1; perhaps TRBD1 as D (5 bases). The CDR3 has 14 amino acids. Trimming took 0 bases from V and 3 from J, leaving 8 bases between them. The V gene's germline CDR1 is MNHEY and CDR2 SMNVEV (reference sequence). The CDR3 DNA reads as TGTGCCAGCAGTTTATCTAGGGGCCACACTGAAGCTTTCTTT. Protein: CASSLSRGHTEAFF.

The chain carries TRBV10-1 and TRBJ2-3, with TRBD2 matching over 9 bases. Germline V CDR1 and CDR2: WNHNN, SYGVQD (reference sequence). V lost 4 bases and J lost 2; bases outside the gene matches: 1. The CDR3 covers 14 residues. The CDR3: CASSASGATDTQYF. The CDR3 DNA reads as TGCGCCAGCAGTGCTAGCGGGGCCACAGATACGCAGTATTTT.

The chain uses TRBV5-1 and TRBJ1-1, with 7 bases matching TRBD1. V trimming: 4 bases; J trimming: 0 bases; junction bases outside the gene matches: 9. Germline assignment: CDR1 SGHRS and CDR2 YFSETQ. This CDR3 spans 16 amino acids. CDR3 nucleotide sequence: TGCGCCAGCAGCCACTGGGGACAGCCATTGAACACTGAAGCTTTCTTT. It encodes CASSHWGQPLNTEAFF.

The genes are TRBV4-1 and TRBJ1-4; no reliable D call. The germline gives CDR1 MGHRA, CDR2 YSYEKL. The CDR3 consists of 13 residues. V was trimmed by 3 bases and J by 5 bases, leaving 7 bases between them. In DNA form, the CDR3 reads TGCGCCAGCAGCCAGATAGGGAATGAAAAACTGTTTTTT. Its protein is CASSQIGNEKLFF.

The rearrangement links TRBV11-2 to TRBJ2-2; D might be TRBD1 or TRBD2, each matching 5 bases. The CDR3 has 16 residues. Germline CDR1 SGHAT, CDR2 FQNNGV. Trimming took 5 bases from V and 0 from J, leaving 13 bases between them. The CDR3 nucleotides are TGTGCCAGCAGCCGACTTGGGGGTTCGAACACCGGGGAGCTGTTTTTT. Translation gives CASSRLGGSNTGELFF.

V gene TRBV19 combines with J gene TRBJ1-5; no clear D. The ends were cut back, 6 bases at V and 0 bases at J, with 12 bases in the middle. This CDR3 comprises 15 residues. Germline CDR1 reads LNHDA; CDR2 reads SQIVND (reference sequence). The CDR3 region has the DNA TGTGCCAGTAGGATTGTGGGCCATAGCAATCAGCCCCAGCATTTT. Translating it yields CASRIVGHSNQPQHF.

The V and J genes are TRBV4-1 and TRBJ2-7; 7 nucleotides line up with TRBD1. Unmatched junction bases numbered 9, after V lost 4 bases and J lost 6 bases. Germline loops: CDR1 MGHRA, CDR2 YSYEKL. This CDR3 contains 14 residues. The CDR3 sequence: CASSPTGAVGEQYF. The CDR3 DNA sequence: TGCGCCAGCAGCCCTACAGGGGCGGTGGGCGAGCAGTACTTC.

The chain is built from TRBV27 and TRBJ2-7; D is unresolved. Deletions cut 5 bases from V and 3 bases from J, with 11 bases between. CDR3 length: 13 amino acids. Germline loops: CDR1 MNHEY, CDR2 SMNVEV (reference sequence). The CDR3 DNA sequence: TGTGCCAGCAGTAAAGGCCGTTTCTACGAGCAGTACTTC. It yields the protein CASSKGRFYEQYF.

The rearrangement links TRBV5-1 to TRBJ2-7; 7 positions match TRBD2. J gave up 0 bases and V 3 bases, and 9 bases lay outside the gene matches. The V gene's germline CDR1 is SGHRS and CDR2 YFSETQ. The CDR3 contains 16 residues. This CDR3 is CASSSPGGGSSYEQYF. The CDR3 DNA is TGCGCCAGCAGCTCACCCGGCGGCGGGAGCTCCTACGAGCAGTACTTC.

This chain uses TRBV9 with TRBJ2-3; TRBD2 matches at 7 bases. The CDR3 spans 17 residues. J lost 3 bases, V lost 3 bases, and 13 bases had no gene match. The germline V gene encodes CDR1 SGDLS and CDR2 YYNGEE. The CDR3 DNA follows: TGTGCCAGCAGCGACAATCGAATCACACTAGCGACAGATACGCAGTATTTT. This sequence encodes CASSDNRITLATDTQYF.

The V and J genes are TRBV7-6 and TRBJ2-1; 7 bases are shared with TRBD2. CDR1 SGHVS and CDR2 FNYEAQ come from the germline V gene. The CDR3 runs 16 residues. Trimming took 2 bases from V and 0 from J; bases not matched to a gene: 4. CDR3 region: CASSLPGGSSYNEQFF. The CDR3 DNA reads TGTGCCAGCAGCTTACCTGGCGGGAGCTCCTACAATGAGCAGTTCTTC.